This passage covers 27 T cell receptor beta chains from one sample sequenced in a study of Graves' ophthalmopathy and Graves' hyperthyroidism. RNA transcripts were the template, and TCR beta CDR3 regions were amplified from them. Investigators did first-round RT-PCR with HTBI primers, then second-round multiplex PCR. MiXCR, applied by TCRdb to the multiplex PCR reads, yields one record per CDR3 protein. The sample has 600,000 to 650,000 distinct CDR3 sequences, about a fifth seen once; the top ten hold around 6.5%. Sequencing was done on a sample of peripheral blood. These receptors were taken from a young woman with stable Graves' hyperthyroidism. Some clones in this sample may be carry-over from other donors' samples.

This clonotype has at least ten counts. The rearrangement uses TRBV12-5 and TRBJ2-2, with no clear D. Trimming stripped 3 bases from V and 7 bases from J, with 3 bases between. CDR3 size: 11 residues. CDR1 is LGHNT and CDR2 is FRNRAP in the germline V gene. CDR3 loop: CASGFIGELFF. The CDR3 nucleotides are TGTGCTAGTGGTTTCATCGGGGAGCTGTTTTTT. Based on the CDR3 plus reference TRBV12-5 and TRBJ2-2, the full variable domain is DARVTQTPRHKVTEMGQEVTMRCQPILGHNTVFWYRQTMMQGLELLAYFRNRAPLDDSGMPKDRFSAEMPDATLATLKIQPSEPRDSAVYFCASGFIGELFFGEGSRLTVL.

This clonotype was recorded many times. The genes are TRBV7-9 and TRBJ2-7; TRBD1 might be the D (5 bases). V shed 5 bases and J shed 2 bases, with 10 bases lying between them. Germline V CDR1 and CDR2: SEHNR, FQNEAQ (reference sequence). The CDR3 consists of 13 residues. This CDR3 is CASSRQPTYEQYF. The CDR3 DNA reads as TGTGCCAGCAGCCGACAGCCGACCTACGAGCAGTACTTC.

This clonotype appeared many times. The rearrangement links TRBV4-2 to TRBJ2-5; possibly TRBD2 for D (6 bases). The CDR3 runs to 15 residues. V lost 0 bases and J 5 bases, leaving 13 bases between the germline ends. Germline V CDR1 and CDR2: LGHNA, YNFKEQ. The CDR3 DNA follows: TGTGCCAGCAGCCAAGAATGGGACTGGAGCGAGACCCAGTACTTC. Its translation: CASSQEWDWSETQYF.

This clonotype showed up just a few times. The junction and the germline gene differ at one end; a read error may be behind it. The V and J genes are TRBV12-3 or TRBV12-4 and TRBJ2-5; tentatively, D is TRBD2 (7 bases). The CDR3 has 11 amino acids. The CDR3 loop is CASSLGGGTHF. DNA of the CDR3: TGTGCCAGCAGTTTAGGGGGGGGCACACACTTC.

This clonotype was observed at least ten times. This rearrangement joins TRBV12-3 or TRBV12-4 to TRBJ1-6, with D unclear. Deletions cut 6 bases from V and 5 bases from J, with 14 bases between. This CDR3 is built from 15 residues. CDR3 DNA sequence: TGTGCCAGCAGCCGAAACACAGTAAATAATTCACCCCTCCACTTT. Translation: CASSRNTVNNSPLHF.

In this sample, this clonotype turned up many times. The chain has TRBV28 and TRBJ2-5, with 7 bases that match TRBD2. Trimming took 1 base from V and 0 from J; bases not matched to a gene: 5. The CDR3 totals 16 residues. Germline lookup yields CDR1 MDHEN and CDR2 SYDVKM. Written as DNA, the CDR3 is TGTGCCAGCAGTTTATCACTAGCGTCGTACCAAGAGACCCAGTACTTC. Its protein product is CASSLSLASYQETQYF. Filled out from reference TRBV28 and TRBJ2-5, the complete variable domain reads DVKVTQSSRYLVKRTGEKVFLECVQDMDHENMFWYRQDPGLGLRLIYFSYDVKMKEKGDIPEGYSVSREKKERFSLILESASTNQTSMYLCASSLSLASYQETQYFGPGTRLLVL.

The chain has TRBV6-2 or TRBV6-3 and TRBJ2-7, with a possible D match to TRBD2 (6 bases). Germline CDR1 and CDR2: MNHEY and SVGEGT. The length of the CDR3 is 11 residues. As DNA, the CDR3 is TGTGCCAGCAGTTCGGGACTTCTGAGGATCGTC. It codes for CASSSGLLRIV.

The chain joins TRBV19 to TRBJ1-1; D gene ambiguous. CDR1 and CDR2 from the germline V gene are LNHDA and SQIVND (reference sequence). The CDR3 sequence is 15 residues long. V shed 2 bases and J shed 1 base, with 11 bases lying between them. CDR3 in amino acids: CASSINDRTNTEAFF. CDR3 coding DNA: TGTGCCAGTAGTATAAATGATAGGACGAACACTGAAGCTTTCTTT.

This clonotype was counted only a few times. The chain uses TRBV6-1 and TRBJ1-2; 12 bases match TRBD1. The CDR3 is made up of 13 amino acids. J was trimmed by 6 bases and V by 8 bases; bases with no gene match: 4. Per the germline V gene, CDR1 is MNHNS and CDR2 is SASEGT. The CDR3 loop reads CASRDRGLHGYTF. The CDR3, as DNA: TGTGCCAGCCGGGACAGGGGGCTTCATGGCTACACCTTC.

The chain has TRBV27 and TRBJ2-7; 10 positions match TRBD1. Trimming cost V 5 bases and J 7 bases; bases outside gene matches: 8. The CDR3 has 14 amino acids. From germline, CDR1 is MNHEY and CDR2 SMNVEV (reference sequence). The CDR3 DNA reads TGTGCCAGCAGTGCAGGGACAGGGGCGGGAGAGCAGTACTTC. Its translation: CASSAGTGAGEQYF.

This clonotype has a handful of counts. The junction shows a germline mismatch at one end, possibly a read error. This chain joins TRBV10-3 and TRBJ2-6, with D unresolved. This CDR3 is 17 amino acids long. From germline, CDR1 is ENHRY and CDR2 SYGVKD. The DNA for the CDR3 is TGTGCCAGCAGTGAGTCGTCGCTTGGGGCTGGGGCCAACGTCCTGACTTTC. This translates into CASSESSLGAGANVLTF.

The rearrangement uses TRBV11-1 and TRBJ2-5; the match to TRBD1 covers 7 bases. Per the germline V gene, CDR1 is SGHAT and CDR2 is FQDESV (reference sequence). J was trimmed by 4 bases and V by 2 bases; bases with no gene match: 10. The CDR3 has 16 amino acids. The CDR3 DNA reads TGTGCCAGCAGCTTAACCGATTCACAGGGGCTAGAGACCCAGTACTTC. Protein sequence: CASSLTDSQGLETQYF.

There are many counts of this clonotype. The CDR3 nucleotides read TGTGCCAGCAGGGAGCAGGGGTTATTGCGAGAGACCCAGTACTTC. Its protein product is CASREQGLLRETQYF. The rearrangement joins TRBV11-2 to TRBJ2-5, with a possible D match to TRBD1 (6 bases). This CDR3 has 15 amino acids. Germline V CDR1 and CDR2: SGHAT, FQNNGV. Deletions cut 6 bases from V and 4 bases from J, with 18 bases between. The full variable domain, with the rest looked up from reference TRBV11-2 and TRBJ2-5, is EAGVAQSPRYKIIEKRQSVAFWCNPISGHATLYWYQQILGQGPKLLIQFQNNGVVDDSQLPKDRFSAERLKGVDSTLKIQPAKLEDSAVYLCASREQGLLRETQYFGPGTRLLVL.

A few counts support this clonotype. This chain links TRBV28 with TRBJ1-6; no clear D. The CDR3 loop spans 15 amino acids. Germline lookup yields CDR1 MDHEN and CDR2 SYDVKM. Trimming shortened V by 7 bases and J by 7 bases, and 17 bases separated the two germline ends. CDR3 amino acids: CASIPAMSPNSPLHF. CDR3 DNA: TGTGCCAGCATCCCCGCTATGTCGCCGAATTCACCCCTCCACTTT.

This clonotype was seen repeatedly, ten times or more. The chain carries TRBV11-2 and TRBJ2-5, with D unresolved. With 0 bases removed from V and 0 bases from J, the gap between germline ends came to 5 bases. The CDR3 has 14 residues. From germline, CDR1 is SGHAT and CDR2 FQNNGV. The CDR3 sequence: CASSLELNQETQYF. The DNA for the CDR3 is TGTGCCAGCAGCTTAGAACTGAACCAAGAGACCCAGTACTTC.

At least ten counts were recorded for this clonotype. V gene TRBV6-5 combines with J gene TRBJ1-1; D may be TRBD1 (6 bases). V was pared by 5 bases and J by 3 bases, with 7 bases between. Germline lookup yields CDR1 MNHEY and CDR2 SVGAGI. The length of the CDR3 is 12 residues. The CDR3 sequence: CASSTGYTEAFF. The CDR3 coding sequence is TGTGCCAGCAGTACAGGGTACACTGAAGCTTTCTTT.

This clonotype has a count of ten or more. This chain connects TRBV29-1 to TRBJ2-5; D possibly matches TRBD1 or TRBD2 (6 bases each). The CDR3 covers 12 residues. Trimming stripped 6 bases from V and 7 bases from J, with 15 bases between. CDR1 is SQVTM and CDR2 is ANQGSEA in the germline V gene. The chain's CDR3 is CSVTGFGGTQYF. CDR3 nucleotides: TGCAGCGTAACAGGGTTCGGGGGGACCCAGTACTTC.

This clonotype was recorded a few times. The chain couples TRBV29-1 to TRBJ2-4, with D perhaps TRBD2 (6 bases). The CDR3 is made up of 11 amino acids. Trimming took off 3 bases at V and 9 bases at J, with 9 bases between the two ends. The germline V gene encodes CDR1 SQVTM and CDR2 ANQGSEA. The CDR3 sequence is CSVDQGGIQYF. CDR3 coding DNA: TGCAGCGTTGATCAGGGAGGCATTCAGTACTTC. The full variable domain, completed using reference TRBV29-1 and TRBJ2-4, is SAVISQKPSRDICQRGTSLTIQCQVDSQVTMMFWYRQQPGQSLTLIATANQGSEATYESGFVIDKFPISRPNLTFSTLTVSNMSPEDSSIYLCSVDQGGIQYFGAGTRLSVL.

This sequence joins TRBV5-1 and TRBJ1-1; D might be TRBD1 (6 bases). Germline CDR1 and CDR2: SGHRS and YFSETQ. This CDR3 is 15 amino acids long. The V end was cut by 2 bases, the J end by 4 bases, with 15 bases between. The CDR3, as DNA: TGCGCCAGCAGCTTTTACGGGCAGGGGAGCACTGAAGCTTTCTTT. Its translation is CASSFYGQGSTEAFF.

The chain joins TRBV30 to TRBJ2-5; 11 bases align to TRBD1. The germline V gene has CDR1 GTSNPN and CDR2 SVGIG (reference sequence). The V segment lost 7 bases and the J segment 6 bases; nucleotides outside the gene matches: 16. The CDR3 is 16 amino acids. The CDR3 nucleotides are TGTGCCTCGACCCTCGATCGGACAGGGGGCGGGAAGACCCAGTACTTC. Translation gives CASTLDRTGGGKTQYF.

V usage is TRBV3-1 and J usage is TRBJ2-2, with 11 bases fitting TRBD2. The CDR3 runs to 18 residues. V was pared by 4 bases and J by 4 bases, with 11 bases of the junction left unmatched. Germline V lookup: CDR1 LGHDT, CDR2 YNNKEL (reference sequence). In DNA, the CDR3 is TGTGCCAGCAGCCTACTAGCGGGGGCCCTCCTATCCACCGGGGAGCTGTTTTTT. It encodes CASSLLAGALLSTGELFF. Drawing the rest from reference TRBV3-1 and TRBJ2-2, the complete variable domain is DTAVSQTPKYLVTQMGNDKSIKCEQNLGHDTMYWYKQDSKKFLKIMFSYNNKELIINETVPNRFSPKSPDKAHLNLHINSLELGDSAVYFCASSLLAGALLSTGELFFGEGSRLTVL.

The chain joins TRBV15 to TRBJ1-2, with unresolved D. The CDR3 loop spans 13 amino acids. The V end was cut by 6 bases, the J end by 7 bases, with 15 bases between. The germline V gene encodes CDR1 LNHNV and CDR2 YYDKDF (reference sequence). The CDR3 DNA sequence: TGTGCCACCAGGCAGGACCGTCGTAGTGGCTACACCTTC. Translation: CATRQDRRSGYTF.

In this sample, this clonotype turned up a few times. The chain has TRBV19 and TRBJ1-5, with D possibly TRBD1 on 5 matching bases. V lost 9 bases to trimming and J lost 1 base, with 16 bases between them. Germline CDR1 reads LNHDA; CDR2 reads SQIVND (reference sequence). The CDR3 loop spans 15 amino acids. CDR3 in amino acids: CASFPGLTSNQPQHF. CDR3 bases: TGTGCCAGCTTCCCAGGGCTGACGAGCAATCAGCCCCAGCATTTT.

There are many counts of this clonotype. V usage is TRBV3-1 and J usage is TRBJ1-1; D remains ambiguous. The CDR3 loop spans 14 amino acids. Germline V CDR1 and CDR2: LGHDT, YNNKEL (reference sequence). The V and J ends lost 1 base and 3 bases respectively, with 9 bases between them. CDR3 sequence (DNA): TGTGCCAGCAGCCAAGTTTCGGCGGACACTGAAGCTTTCTTT. This translates into CASSQVSADTEAFF.

This clonotype was detected ten times or more. The rearrangement uses TRBV6-5 and TRBJ1-1, with a weak D call TRBD1 (6 bases). In germline, CDR1 is MNHEY, CDR2 SVGAGI. The CDR3 length is 16 residues. V was cut by 2 bases and J by 4 bases, with 17 bases left in between. The CDR3 region is CASSYGSQGGITEAFF. In DNA form, the CDR3 reads TGTGCCAGCAGTTACGGCTCACAGGGAGGGATCACTGAAGCTTTCTTT.

This clonotype was recorded only once. Germline and junction disagree at one end, which may indicate a read error. The rearrangement uses TRBV29-1 and TRBJ1-5; 7 nucleotides agree with TRBD1. The CDR3 extends over 15 amino acids. In germline, CDR1 is SQVTM, CDR2 ANQGSEA. The CDR3 protein is CSVGIGGVSNQPQHF. The CDR3, as DNA: TGCAGCGTGGGAATAGGGGGCGTGAGCAATCAGCCTCAGCATTTT. Filled out from reference TRBV29-1 and TRBJ1-5, the complete variable domain reads SAVISQKPSRDICQRGTSLTIQCQVDSQVTMMFWYRQQPGQSLTLIATANQGSEATYESGFVIDKFPISRPNLTFSTLTVSNMSPEDSSIYLCSVGIGGVSNQPQHFGDGTRLSIL.

This clonotype showed up many times. This CDR3 is CASSDGDRGPYGYTF. The CDR3 nucleotides read TGTGCCAGCAGTGACGGGGACAGGGGGCCCTATGGCTACACCTTC. The chain carries TRBV28 and TRBJ1-2; 12 nucleotides line up with TRBD1. The ends lost 5 bases at V and 4 bases at J; junction bases unmatched: 5. This CDR3 contains 15 residues. CDR1 and CDR2 from the germline V gene are MDHEN and SYDVKM.